The clone carrying this TCR beta chain was found a few times. This sample was taken from a study of T-cell memory formation after mild COVID-19. On the study more broadly: Each donor largely had its own TCR clusters.

TCRdb re-called the 5' RACE reads through MiXCR, storing one row per CDR3 protein. The sample records 250,000 to 350,000 distinct CDR3 sequences, roughly a fifth being singletons. The V gene's germline CDR1 is LGHNA and CDR2 YNFKEQ. After removal of 4 bases from V and 3 bases from J, the junction contained 9 bases not matched to a gene. The CDR3 runs 15 residues. The rearrangement uses TRBV4-2 and TRBJ2-7, with TRBD1 matching 7 bases. The TCR was taken from a man younger than 35 who had mild COVID-19 (a few samples of this study predate the infection). Cell type and time point are not known. Sequencing was carried out using PBMCs or a T cell subset sorted from them (not recorded which). CDR3 bases: TGTGCCAGCAGCCCCCGTGGGACAGTAAACTACGAGCAGTACTTC. Its protein product is CASSPRGTVNYEQYF.